This T cell receptor beta chain derives from a study of T-cell reconstitution after alpha-beta-depleted transplantation in children. A TCRbeta library incorporating unique molecular identifiers was prepared. MiXCR, run by TCRdb on the PCR reads, gives a single entry per CDR3 protein. The sample comprises around 600,000 distinct CDR3 sequences, approximately 17% of which are singletons, and approximately 1% rests with the top ten. This clonotype was counted a few times. The CDR3 contains 17 residues. V shed 6 bases and J 3 bases; nucleotides not matched to a gene: 15. The germline V gene has CDR1 MNHEY and CDR2 SVGEGT.

The material was PBMCs from the stem cell graft donor, obtained from the stem cell graft. The rearrangement links TRBV6-2 or TRBV6-3 to TRBJ1-1; 8 bases are a match to TRBD1. This TCR derives from a human donor who donated a stem cell graft to a child with acute myeloid leukemia. The CDR3 bases are TGTGCCAGCAGCTACCCACTGGACAGGGAGGCCGACACTGAAGCTTTCTTT. Translating it yields CASSYPLDREADTEAFF.